The clone carrying this TCR beta chain turned up a few times. This sample was taken from a study of T-cell reconstitution after alpha-beta-depleted transplantation in children. The library targeted TCRbeta and was prepared with unique molecular identifiers. TCRdb used MiXCR to reprocess the PCR reads, holding one entry per CDR3 protein. The repertoire holds around 400,000 distinct CDR3 sequences, with approximately 10% as singletons. This sequence was found in a human donor who donated a stem cell graft to a child with acute myeloid leukemia. Sample: PBMCs from the stem cell graft donor, taken from the stem cell graft.

In DNA, the CDR3 is TGTGCCAGCGAAGACCTATCTGGGGCCAACGTCCTGACTTTC. It specifies CASEDLSGANVLTF. The chain employs TRBV6-1 and TRBJ2-6; D is unclear. With 8 bases removed from V and 1 base from J, the gap between germline ends came to 9 bases. Germline V gene sequence: CDR1 MNHNS, CDR2 SASEGT. The CDR3 has 14 residues.